Here is one T cell receptor beta chain with its context. Its antigen is currently unknown. V dropped 3 bases and J dropped 7 bases, with 16 bases sitting between them. Germline V CDR1 and CDR2: SQVTM, ANQGSEA. The length of the CDR3 is 13 residues. Combining a sample-barcoded 5' primer with a J-beta primer mix, a second PCR ran for roughly 7 to 12 cycles. Unique molecular identifiers of 12 random nucleotides labeled each cDNA. Each CDR3 protein gets one entry after TCRdb re-called the 5' RACE reads with MiXCR. Here the sample spans around 1,000,000 distinct CDR3 sequences, 20% to 25% being singletons. This sample is drawn from a study of blood T cells in healthy people across ages. Study results and caveats: Correlation between TCR beta diversity and naive T cell percentage was strong.

The sample was also reused in another study, on T cells of mothers and their children. That paper notes: In unrelated and related pairs, TCR recombination output is shaped in a similar way by thymic selection.

The rearrangement uses TRBV29-1 and TRBJ2-7; possible D gene TRBD1, 5 bases. Sample: blood. The sequence derives from a girl aged 2-10 years in good health. CDR3 in amino acids: CSVDTGQGWEQYF. CDR3 DNA: TGCAGCGTTGATACTGGGCAGGGATGGGAGCAGTACTTC.